This is a list of T cell receptor beta chains from one sample in a study of OX40 agonist ivuxolimab in advanced cancers. This table comes from immunoSEQ multiplex PCR, and its TCRdb copy is limited to in-frame clones, with some not included. The sample carries around 100,000 clones, approximately 87% recorded once. The sample was CD4+ or CD8+ T cells sorted from blood, taken in a trial of the OX40 agonist ivuxolimab. The receptor source for this set is an adult with an advanced solid tumor such as melanoma, head and neck, liver or kidney cancer. CDR3s include the opening cysteine and the closing phenylalanine or tryptophan.

>TRBJ1-5|TRBV7-2
CASSLAGGGGNQPQHF
>TRBJ2-5|TRBV19
CATSTSGKETQYF
>TRBJ2-5|TRBV7-6
CASTVGGVGETQYF
>TRBJ1-2|TRBV5-1
CASSPGQLETSPQAYTF
>TRBJ2-5|TRBV2
CASRVRGTGVFQETQYF
>TRBJ2-1|TRBV5-6
CASTRGGQGYNEQFF
>TRBJ1-3|TRBV2
CASSEMTSGNTIYF
>TRBJ2-1|TRBV6-4
CASSDAGTELNEQFF
>TRBJ2-7|TRBV5-1
CASSSGLVSYEQYF
>TRBJ1-4|TRBV2
CASSPPARAANEKLFF
>TRBJ1-1|TRBV29-1
CSVDRSREAFF
>TRBJ2-3|TRBV5-6
CASSLGDFSTDTQYF
>TRBJ2-7|TRBV5-1
CASSLNSGPYEQYF
>TRBJ1-3|TRBV2
CASSDWEILGNTIYF
>TRBJ1-6|TRBV9
CASSVARREGRSPLHF
>TRBJ2-3|TRBV11-2
CASSLEGAGESDTQYF
>TRBJ1-1|TRBV7-8
CASSLALWTGNTEAFF
>TRBJ2-6|TRBV12-1
CASTPPSGRGANVLTF
>TRBJ2-1|TRBV19
CATQQGSHSYNEQFF
>TRBJ2-3|TRBV5-1
CASSDSPTSGGDTQYF
>TRBJ1-1|TRBV7-2
CASSPVGPLNTEAFF
>TRBJ1-6|TRBV11-2
CASSTPGQGAWSPLHF
>TRBJ2-3|TRBV19
CASSARRDTQYF
>TRBJ1-4|TRBV7-7
CASSFGGTNEKLFF
>TRBJ2-7|TRBV7-2
CASTVTSGGTYEQYF
>TRBJ2-1|TRBV21-1
CASSTLAGGLNEQFF
>TRBJ1-2|TRBV30
CAWSYRGVSGYTF
>TRBJ2-7|TRBV7-2
CASSPWGASYEQYF
>TRBJ1-1|TRBV7-2
CASSYYRGLTEAFF